This passage covers 13 T cell receptor beta chains from one sample sequenced in a study of T cell repertoires in cytomegalovirus infection. TCRdb passed the reads through MiXCR, listing each CDR3 protein once. The sample includes about 130,000 distinct CDR3 sequences, 7% to 9.5% seen only once; the top ten take roughly a tenth. The sample taken for sequencing was PBMCs. The source of these receptors is a human donor in good health (CMV status not recorded). Some clones in this sample may be carry-over from other donors' samples.

This clonotype was recorded at least ten times. The rearrangement uses TRBV27 and TRBJ1-5; TRBD1 matches at 7 bases. Germline trimming cut 3 bases from V and 2 bases from J; bases unmatched to any gene: 1. CDR1 is MNHEY, CDR2 SMNVEV, per germline (reference sequence). The CDR3 extends over 14 amino acids. In DNA, the CDR3 is TGTGCCAGCAGTTTCCAGGGGGGCAATCAGCCCCAGCATTTT. Encoded protein: CASSFQGGNQPQHF.

This clonotype was counted ten times or more. The V and J genes are TRBV20-1 and TRBJ1-1; 9 bases are shared with TRBD1. Trimming removed 3 bases from V and 5 bases from J; junction bases left unmatched: 4. The length of the CDR3 is 13 residues. Per germline, CDR1 DFQATT and CDR2 SNEGSKA (reference sequence). The CDR3 here is CSARGTGWTEAFF. CDR3 in DNA: TGCAGTGCTAGGGGGACAGGGTGGACTGAAGCTTTCTTT.

In this sample, this clonotype turned up many times. Written as DNA, the CDR3 is TGTGCCAGCAGTCCGAATGTGTTAGACGGGGTTCTTTCAGATACGCAGTATTTT. Its translation: CASSPNVLDGVLSDTQYF. The chain uses TRBV7-9 and TRBJ2-3; perhaps TRBD2 as D (5 bases). The germline CDR1 and CDR2 sequences are SEHNR and FQNEAQ (reference sequence). V was cut by 6 bases and J by 4 bases, with 26 bases left in between. CDR3 length equals 18 residues.

This clonotype has ten or more counts. The chain carries TRBV10-3 and TRBJ1-1; D is perhaps TRBD1 (5 bases). CDR1 and CDR2 (germline): ENHRY, SYGVKD. The CDR3 consists of 14 residues. V was clipped by 10 bases and J by 9 bases, with 24 bases between them. The CDR3 sequence is CATEQQWGAGKAFF. The DNA of the CDR3 is TGTGCCACCGAACAACAGTGGGGCGCCGGGAAAGCTTTCTTT.

The chain links TRBV3-1 to TRBJ1-1; D call uncertain. In germline, CDR1 is LGHDT, CDR2 YNNKEL (reference sequence). The V end lost 4 bases, the J end lost 5 bases, and 26 bases lay between the germline ends. The CDR3 loop spans 18 amino acids. The CDR3, as DNA: TGTGCCAGCAGCCTTCTCACCGGCCGGGTGGATGCCGGAACTGAAGCTTTCTTT. It is translated as CASSLLTGRVDAGTEAFF.

In its sample, this clonotype was seen once. The chain couples TRBV18 to TRBJ2-7; no definite D call. V was shortened by 1 base and J by 3 bases, with 4 bases between the two germline ends. Germline CDR1 KGHSH, CDR2 LQKENI. The CDR3 spans 12 residues. CDR3 residues: CASSPQDYEQYF. The CDR3 nucleotides are TGTGCCAGCTCACCACAGGACTACGAGCAGTACTTC.

In its sample, this clonotype was seen many times. V gene TRBV6-5 combines with J gene TRBJ1-1; 7 bases are a match to TRBD1. Trimming cost V 2 bases and J 5 bases; bases outside gene matches: 8. This CDR3 comprises 15 residues. From germline, CDR1 is MNHEY and CDR2 SVGAGI. The CDR3 nucleotides read TGTGCCAGCAGTTACGTGCAGGGGGTAGGGACTGAAGCTTTCTTT. As protein: CASSYVQGVGTEAFF.

CDR3 DNA sequence: TGCGCCAGCAGCGTAGGCCCCTCACAGGGCCTCTACAATGAGCAGTTCTTC. Translated, it gives CASSVGPSQGLYNEQFF. This rearrangement joins TRBV5-1 to TRBJ2-1; weak D call: TRBD1 (6 bases). CDR1 is SGHRS and CDR2 is YFSETQ in the germline V gene. Trimming shortened V by 4 bases and J by 3 bases, and 20 bases separated the two germline ends. This CDR3 has 17 residues.

A few counts support this clonotype. The rearrangement uses TRBV28 and TRBJ1-2; D call uncertain. CDR1 and CDR2 from the germline V gene are MDHEN and SYDVKM. This CDR3 has 13 amino acids. With 6 bases removed from V and 3 bases from J, the gap between germline ends came to 11 bases. CDR3: CASRTRHDYGYTF. The CDR3 DNA reads as TGTGCCAGCAGAACACGACACGACTATGGCTACACCTTC.

This clonotype has a count of ten or more. The rearrangement links TRBV7-9 to TRBJ1-1; D perhaps matches TRBD1 (6 bases). Trimming cost V 5 bases and J 0 bases, with 13 bases left between them. Germline CDR1 is SEHNR and CDR2 is FQNEAQ (reference sequence). This CDR3 is built from 15 residues. This chain's CDR3 is CASSELTGLNTEAFF. CDR3 sequence (DNA): TGTGCCAGCAGCGAATTAACAGGGTTGAACACTGAAGCTTTCTTT.

In its sample, this clonotype was seen many times. The V gene is TRBV25-1, the J gene TRBJ1-3; TRBD1 might be the D (5 bases). The germline V gene encodes CDR1 MGHDK and CDR2 SYGVNS. The CDR3 is made up of 16 amino acids. The ends were cut back, 6 bases at V and 0 bases at J, with 15 bases in the middle. Written as DNA, the CDR3 is TGTGCCAGCAGCCCCGGGGGATTCCACTCTGGAAACACCATATATTTT. It codes for CASSPGGFHSGNTIYF.

This clonotype occurred many times. This chain connects TRBV10-3 to TRBJ2-1; D is undetermined. V was cut by 6 bases and J by 6 bases, with 6 bases left in between. In germline, CDR1 is ENHRY, CDR2 SYGVKD. There are 11 residues in the CDR3. CDR3 nucleotide sequence: TGTGCCATCAGCAATGTCAATGAGCAGTTCTTC. Protein sequence: CAISNVNEQFF.

This clonotype was seen more than once but under ten times. CDR3 region: CSATGQLYGYTF. CDR3 coding DNA: TGCAGTGCTACGGGACAGCTTTATGGCTACACCTTC. The gene calls are TRBV20-1 and TRBJ1-2; 7 nucleotides match TRBD1. CDR1 is DFQATT, CDR2 SNEGSKA, per germline (reference sequence). The CDR3 is 12 residues long. Trimming took 4 bases from V and 5 from J; bases not matched to a gene: 4.